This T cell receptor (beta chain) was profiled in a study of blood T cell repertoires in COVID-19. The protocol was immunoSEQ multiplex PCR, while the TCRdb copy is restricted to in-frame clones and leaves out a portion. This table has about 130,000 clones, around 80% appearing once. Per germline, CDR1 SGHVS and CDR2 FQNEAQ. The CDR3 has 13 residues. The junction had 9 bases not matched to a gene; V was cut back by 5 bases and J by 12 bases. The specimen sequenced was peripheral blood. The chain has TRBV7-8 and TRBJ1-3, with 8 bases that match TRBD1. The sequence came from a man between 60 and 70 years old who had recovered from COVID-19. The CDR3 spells CASSVGQAYGIYF. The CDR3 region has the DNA TGTGCCAGCAGCGTGGGACAGGCGTATGGCATATATTTT.